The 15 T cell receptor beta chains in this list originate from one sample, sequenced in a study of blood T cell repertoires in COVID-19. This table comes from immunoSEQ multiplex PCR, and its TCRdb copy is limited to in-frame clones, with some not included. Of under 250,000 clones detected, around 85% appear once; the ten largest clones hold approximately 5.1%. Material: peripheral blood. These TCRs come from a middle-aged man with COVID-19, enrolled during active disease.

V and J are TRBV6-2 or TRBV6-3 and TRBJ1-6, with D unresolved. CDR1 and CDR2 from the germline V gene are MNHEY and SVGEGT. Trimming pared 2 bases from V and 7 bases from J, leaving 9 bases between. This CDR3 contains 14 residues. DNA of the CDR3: TGTGCCAGCAGTTACAGGGAGGACAATTCACCCCTCCACTTT. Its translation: CASSYREDNSPLHF.

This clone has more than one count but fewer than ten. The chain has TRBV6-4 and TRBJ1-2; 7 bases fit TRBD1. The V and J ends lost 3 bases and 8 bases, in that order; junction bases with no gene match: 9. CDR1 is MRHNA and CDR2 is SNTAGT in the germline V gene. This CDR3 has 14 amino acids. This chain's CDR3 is CASSELQGIGGYTF. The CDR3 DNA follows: TGTGCCAGCAGTGAATTACAGGGGATTGGCGGCTACACCTTC.

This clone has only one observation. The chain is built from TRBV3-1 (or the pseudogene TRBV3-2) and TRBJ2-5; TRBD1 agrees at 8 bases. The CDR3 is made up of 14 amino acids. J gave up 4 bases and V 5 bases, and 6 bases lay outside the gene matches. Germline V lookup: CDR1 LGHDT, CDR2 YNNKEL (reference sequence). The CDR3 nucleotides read TGTGCCAGCAGCATACAGGGGACAGGAGAGACCCAGTACTTC. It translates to CASSIQGTGETQYF.

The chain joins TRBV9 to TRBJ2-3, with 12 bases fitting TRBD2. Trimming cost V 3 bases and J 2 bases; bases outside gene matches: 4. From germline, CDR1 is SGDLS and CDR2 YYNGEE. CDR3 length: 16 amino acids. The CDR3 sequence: CASSARLAGDTDTQYF. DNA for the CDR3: TGTGCCAGCAGCGCCCGACTAGCGGGGGACACAGATACGCAGTATTTT.

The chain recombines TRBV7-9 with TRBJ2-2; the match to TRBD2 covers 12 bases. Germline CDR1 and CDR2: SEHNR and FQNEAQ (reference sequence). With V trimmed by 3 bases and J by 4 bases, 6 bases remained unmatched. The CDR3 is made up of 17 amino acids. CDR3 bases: TGTGCCAGCAGCTTGGCGGGACTAGCGGGTATCACCGGGGAGCTGTTTTTT. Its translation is CASSLAGLAGITGELFF.

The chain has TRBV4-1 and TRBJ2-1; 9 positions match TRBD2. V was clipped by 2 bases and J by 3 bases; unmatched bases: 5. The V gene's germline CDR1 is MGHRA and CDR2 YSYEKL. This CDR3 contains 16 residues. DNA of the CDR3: TGCGCCAGCAGCCAACCCGGGACTAGCAACTACAATGAGCAGTTCTTC. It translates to CASSQPGTSNYNEQFF.

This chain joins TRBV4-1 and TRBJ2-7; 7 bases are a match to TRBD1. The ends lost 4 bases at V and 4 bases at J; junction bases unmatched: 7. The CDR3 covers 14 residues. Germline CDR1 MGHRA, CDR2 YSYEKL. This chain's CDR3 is CASSPYRGEYEQYF. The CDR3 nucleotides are TGCGCCAGCAGCCCCTACAGGGGTGAGTACGAGCAGTACTTC.

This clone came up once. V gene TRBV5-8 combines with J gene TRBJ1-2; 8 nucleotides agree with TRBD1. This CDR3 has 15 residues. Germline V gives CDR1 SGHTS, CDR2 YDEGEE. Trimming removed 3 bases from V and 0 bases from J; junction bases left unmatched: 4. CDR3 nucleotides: TGTGCCAGCAGCTCGGACAGGGTTCCTAACTATGGCTACACCTTC. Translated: CASSSDRVPNYGYTF.

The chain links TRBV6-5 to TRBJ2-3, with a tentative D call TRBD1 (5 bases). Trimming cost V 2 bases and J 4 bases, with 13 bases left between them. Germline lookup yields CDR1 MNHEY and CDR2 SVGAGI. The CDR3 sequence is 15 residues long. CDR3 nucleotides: TGTGCCAGCAGTTACGCACAGGAGTTTTCAGATACGCAGTATTTT. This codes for CASSYAQEFSDTQYF.

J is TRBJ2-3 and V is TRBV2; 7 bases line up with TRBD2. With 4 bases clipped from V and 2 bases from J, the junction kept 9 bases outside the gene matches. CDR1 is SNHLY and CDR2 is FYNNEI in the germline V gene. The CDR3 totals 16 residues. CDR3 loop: CASSGEDSGPTDTQYF. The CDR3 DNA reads TGTGCCAGCAGTGGGGAGGATAGCGGGCCCACAGATACGCAGTATTTT.

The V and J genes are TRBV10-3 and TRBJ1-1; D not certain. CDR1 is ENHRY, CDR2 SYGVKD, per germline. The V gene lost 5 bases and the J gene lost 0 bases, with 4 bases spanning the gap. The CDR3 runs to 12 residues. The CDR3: CAISRLNTEAFF. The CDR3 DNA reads TGTGCCATCAGTCGGTTGAACACTGAAGCTTTCTTT.

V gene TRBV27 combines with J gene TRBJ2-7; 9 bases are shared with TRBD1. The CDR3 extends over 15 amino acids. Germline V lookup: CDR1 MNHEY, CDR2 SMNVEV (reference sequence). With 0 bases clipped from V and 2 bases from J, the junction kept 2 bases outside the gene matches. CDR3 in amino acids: CASSLSTGGPYEQYF. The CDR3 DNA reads TGTGCCAGCAGTTTATCGACAGGGGGACCCTACGAGCAGTACTTC.

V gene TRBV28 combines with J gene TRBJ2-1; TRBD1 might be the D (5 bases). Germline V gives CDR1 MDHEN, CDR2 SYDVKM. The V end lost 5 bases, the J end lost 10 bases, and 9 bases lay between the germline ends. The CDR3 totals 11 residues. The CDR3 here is CASSTRTEQFF. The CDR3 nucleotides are TGTGCCAGCAGTACGCGGACAGAGCAGTTCTTC.

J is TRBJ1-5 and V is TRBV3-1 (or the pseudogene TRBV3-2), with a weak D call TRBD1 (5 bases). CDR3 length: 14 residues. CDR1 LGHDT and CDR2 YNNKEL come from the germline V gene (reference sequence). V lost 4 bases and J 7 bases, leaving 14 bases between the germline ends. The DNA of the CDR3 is TGTGCCAGCAGCCTGGACTCTCGGGGGCAGCCCCAGCATTTT. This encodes CASSLDSRGQPQHF.

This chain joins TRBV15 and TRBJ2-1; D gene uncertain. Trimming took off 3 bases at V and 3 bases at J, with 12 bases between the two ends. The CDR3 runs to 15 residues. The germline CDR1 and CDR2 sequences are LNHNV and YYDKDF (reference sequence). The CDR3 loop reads CATSSNRNNYNEQFF. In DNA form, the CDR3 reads TGTGCCACCAGCAGTAACAGAAATAACTACAATGAGCAGTTCTTC.